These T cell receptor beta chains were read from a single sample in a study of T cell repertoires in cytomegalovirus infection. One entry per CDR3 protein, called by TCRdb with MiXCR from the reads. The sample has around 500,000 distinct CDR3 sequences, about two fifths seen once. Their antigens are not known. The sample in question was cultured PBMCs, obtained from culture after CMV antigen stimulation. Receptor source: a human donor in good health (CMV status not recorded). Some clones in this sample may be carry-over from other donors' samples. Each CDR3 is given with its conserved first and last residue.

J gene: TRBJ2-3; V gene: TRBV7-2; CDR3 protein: CASSADTGPDTQYF
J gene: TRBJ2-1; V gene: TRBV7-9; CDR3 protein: CASSPAASGNNEQFF
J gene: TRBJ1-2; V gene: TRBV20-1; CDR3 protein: CSATPGQRGYTF
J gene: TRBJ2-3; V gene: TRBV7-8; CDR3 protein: CASSRRGSRGSDTQYF
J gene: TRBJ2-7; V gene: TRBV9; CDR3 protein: CASSVVGLTSDDEQYF
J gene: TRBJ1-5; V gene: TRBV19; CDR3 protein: CASSRDGYQPQHF
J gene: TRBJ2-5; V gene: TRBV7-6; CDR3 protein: CASSLAMGTTGETQYF
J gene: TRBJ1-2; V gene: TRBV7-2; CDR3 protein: CASTRLLQSGGYTF
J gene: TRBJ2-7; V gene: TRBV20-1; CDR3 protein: CSARNQGYEQYF
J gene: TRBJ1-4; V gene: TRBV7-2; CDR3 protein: CASSFAGTGYNEKLFF
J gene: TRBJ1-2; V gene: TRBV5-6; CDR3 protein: CASSLLQGGPNYGYTF